This T cell receptor (beta chain) was sequenced in a study of cytomegalovirus exposure and HLA in healthy donors listed by TCRdb under 2017. Study-level background: An earlier analysis of 587 of the donors reported approximately 300 Gb of sequence data and 117 million unique TCR beta sequences obtained from about 179 million T cells. HLA typing included class I and class II loci at four-digit resolution. High-throughput TCR immunosequencing, statistical association of individual TCRs with disease status, and machine learning were combined to predict cytomegalovirus infection status. Typing coverage differed by locus: A, B, C, DRB1 and DQB1 were typed in about 620-640 donors, DQA1 in 500 to 550, DPA1 in 600 to 610, and DPB1 in just under 490. In addition to the first cohort of roughly 700 subjects, a separate validation cohort of 100 to 150 different subjects was used. Across approximately 400 genotyped donors of the cohort, an average of 235,054 unique TCR beta nucleotide sequences per donor were sequenced, and roughly 17% of those sequences were non-productive. A later analysis re-examined previously published TCR beta repertoires from several hundred donors and added high-resolution HLA genotyping to investigate patterns of TCR occurrence. Of the 300 to 450 genotyped donors, 65% to 90% fell in the genetic ancestry cluster associated with self-reported Caucasian donors. Every discovery cohort repertoire had been produced on one sequencing platform. Four or five DR-DQ haplotypes were handled as single units for association and clustering because linkage in the cohort was strong. The study profiled the T cell repertoires of about 640 subjects by immunosequencing and related them to cytomegalovirus serostatus. Donor age, sex, ethnicity and CMV serostatus were compiled together with the repertoire data. A later genetic analysis took genome-wide SNP genotypes for about three fifths of the roughly 700 donors and used that subset as a discovery cohort. An earlier analysis of about 600 of the donors used high-throughput TCR beta sequencing to judge whether each TCR beta V gene segment behaved as functional or pseudogenic. The study aimed to test whether signatures of past pathogen exposure could be identified by cataloging public T cell receptors. Roughly 320 gigabases of sequencing data and around 80 million unique TCR sequences made up an early release that covered under 750 HLA-typed donors. Rather than drawing on any new phenotypic data, the later analysis identified candidate immune exposures from TCR beta sequences and the way those sequences occurred across donors. General conclusions and limits of the study: Compared with the roughly 720-donor mean, donors in an Asian-associated ancestry cluster had fewer N-insertions in productive TCRs, according to a later genetic analysis. In both the original and validation cohorts, the classifier was reported to diagnose cytomegalovirus status with high specificity and sensitivity. In an earlier analysis of some 550 of the donors, most TCR beta V segments were observed in productive rearrangements about 87% or about 30% of the time, broadly matching IMGT annotations. Sequencing depth was assumed to be roughly uniform across donors in the presence/absence analyses, though that assumption may not hold. Compared with equally common non-associated chains, HLA-associated TCR beta chains in a later analysis were more clonally expanded and had lower generation probabilities. It was suggested by the authors that the approach could potentially be generalized to other disease states and immunological phenotypes. In a later analysis, over 15,000 TCR beta sequences were associated with specific HLA alleles at a false discovery rate of 0.05. Because some donors lacked HLA typing at each locus, the association tests relied only on the typed subset. Because counts were too low, more than 15 rarely observed V segments, including chromosome 9 orphons, were excluded from the earlier analysis of several hundred of the donors. The sequencing pipeline was judged likely to have produced a cluster of highly shared sequence variants as a technical artifact. This cohort had only TCR beta chains sequenced, and the lack of alpha or paired-chain data limited which features could be detected. Because the 87-base-pair reads could not distinguish some IMGT-functional V segments, including TRBV6-2 and TRBV6-3, those segments were excluded. In a later genetic analysis, a missense DCLRE1C variant was associated with V-gene and J-gene trimming of TCR beta chains, and the association was replicated in an independent cohort. Several of the top co-occurrence clusters appeared to be linked to parvovirus B19, influenza, CMV and Epstein-Barr virus, according to a later analysis. The study listed 150 to 200 TCR beta chains as associated with cytomegalovirus. A further reported finding was that TCR beta sequences accurately predicted the HLA-A and HLA-B alleles for most subjects in the first cohort. Correlated functional status among segregating V segments might reflect linkage disequilibrium, but an unknown experimental factor could not be ruled out. For the cohort, immune exposure information was limited to CMV serostatus. According to a later analysis, TCR association rates differed among HLA loci, with DRB1 alleles showing the most associated TCRs and HLA-C alleles showing the fewest. A few of the identified cytomegalovirus-associated TCR beta chains were confirmed in vitro to be specific for cytomegalovirus antigens. A later analysis found that most CMV-associated TCR beta chains appeared HLA-restricted, with HLA associations seemingly driven largely by CMV exposure. Most TCR sequences were observed very rarely across donors, whereas some public TCRs were present in many individuals. When HLA alleles, especially DR and DQ, strongly co-occurred, attributing TCR associations to individual alleles was difficult.

Libraries were built with the immunoSEQ multiplex PCR assay. A mixture of 60 forward primers for TCR Vbeta segments and 13 reverse primers for TCR Jbeta segments was used in the multiplex PCR. Amplification of the CDR3 region of rearranged TCR beta genes was performed with a multiplex PCR assay on genomic DNA. The Illumina HiSeq System was used to sequence the amplified TCR beta libraries as 87-base-pair reads. On the study's bioinformatics: Across the 600 to 700 repertoires, a later analysis counted tens of millions of unique TCR beta chains, 9 million to 14 million of which were shared by at least two donors. To remove PCR and sequencing errors, raw reads were error-corrected and collapsed into unique sequences using a nearest-neighbor algorithm that merged closely related sequences. CDR3 sequences were aligned to IMGT reference sequences to assign V, D and J gene segments. For a sequence to be retained, at least a six-nucleotide match to both a V gene segment and a J gene segment was required. A rearrangement was called productive if the CDR3 had no stop codons and remained in frame with V and J, and every other rearrangement was called non-productive. Following IMGT convention, CDR3 was defined as the stretch from the second conserved V-encoded cysteine to the conserved J-encoded phenylalanine. Sequences without an unambiguous match to a single V gene segment were excluded from the earlier analysis of about 630 of the donors. An earlier analysis of roughly 590 of the donors called V segments functional above 56.7% productive rearrangements and segregating when the between-donor standard deviation exceeded 5%. A statistical classification framework was built to diagnose cytomegalovirus status from the catalog of TCR beta chain sequences. A later analysis assigned V and J genes by comparing TCR nucleotide sequences with IMGT/GENE-DB human TR gene sequences. In a later analysis, CDR3 sequences and most-parsimonious VDJ recombination scenarios were assigned using the TCRdist pipeline. In a later analysis, each TCR beta chain was defined by its CDR3 amino acid sequence together with its V-gene family, and reads without a unique V-gene family were excluded. As a way to deal with suspected cross-contamination and a sequencing artifact, a later analysis dropped more than 500 nucleotide sequences that were highly shared and had low generation probability. In a later analysis, a clonal expansion index was calculated for each public chain from normalized within-repertoire ranks of inferred template counts. In a later analysis, generation probabilities were computed with a VDJ recombination model fitted to out-of-frame rearrangements, and the resulting probabilities were checked against IGoR. In a later analysis, hypergeometric tests were used to score TCR-TCR, TCR-HLA and TCR-CMV co-occurrence, with a repertoire-size bias correction applied to TCR pairs. A later analysis estimated false discovery rates by permuting HLA or CMV assignments 20 times. In a later analysis, co-occurring TCRs were grouped with DBSCAN, and TCRdist sequence similarity was added when clustering was performed within HLA-allele-positive subsets. Co-occurrence clustering excluded repertoires with fewer than 30,000 or more than 120,000 public chains, plus five with anomalous nucleotide sharing. TCRdb retrieved this table from immuneACCESS and kept in-frame rearrangements only. Not all clones are present; in checked studies, unresolved V genes account for under half, and no reason is known for the remainder. V, J and clone size are those of that table, while D and trimming were read from the DNA. For this sample the table gives some 86,000 clones, of which approximately 70% were detected only once. The ten largest clones capture 2.1% of the sample.

A word on this clone: Its antigen remains unidentified. Base quality data are lacking; no much larger clone is found one base away.

In total, 600 or so healthy bone marrow donors made up the cohort. At the time of sampling, every cohort member was nominally healthy, though immune exposures that went unrecorded were likely present. The donor tested CMV seronegative and was one of the 352 seronegative cohort members. A peripheral blood sample was collected from each donor, and TCR beta sequencing was performed on peripheral blood mononuclear cells. The Qiagen DNeasy Blood Extraction Kit was used to extract genomic DNA from the blood cell samples. V is cut by 4 bases and J by 4 bases, and the space between the germline ends is 18 bases. From the cysteine up to the phenylalanine, the CDR3 has a length of 15 residues. Only the CDR3 portion is preserved as DNA: 45 bases, with reading frame beginning at the first base. CDR1 and CDR2 were assigned from the germline V gene as SGHRS and YFSETQ.

This TCR came from a man aged 25 to 40 in good health and CMV-seronegative. The sample was PBMCs. The chain employs TRBV5-1 and TRBJ2-7; 6 matching bases give a weak D call of TRBD1. The DNA is TGCGCCAGCAGCCCGGACGGGACATTAGGGTACGAGCAGTACTTC. It codes for CASSPDGTLGYEQYF.